This T cell receptor beta chain stems from a study of Ad26.COV2.S vaccination and SARS-CoV-2 variants. The overall study: Participants got Ad26.COV2.S intramuscularly, once or twice 56 days apart. Findings and caveats of the study: TCR breadth and depth estimates may have understated total T cell responses.

Stated treatment: over 15 received Ad26.COV2.S at low or high dose, single or two shots; about 5 received placebo; per-sample allocation not given. The study sampled participants on day 63 after the first vaccine or placebo injection. Details on this clone: The antigen remains undetermined.

Trimming removed 7 bases at V and 2 bases at J, with 14 bases between. Germline lookup yields CDR1 MNHEY and CDR2 SVGAGI. The CDR3 covers 14 residues. TCRdb's table, derived via immunoSEQ multiplex PCR, lists solely in-frame clones and lacks some. The sample consists of around 380,000 clones, around 85% of them appearing once. Sequenced here: peripheral blood, sampled in a trial of Ad26.COV2.S vaccine versus placebo. The chain recombines TRBV6-5 with TRBJ2-5; a weak D match, TRBD1 (6 bases). The clonotype was recovered from a person aged 18-60 years who received the Ad26.COV2.S COVID-19 vaccine or a placebo. The DNA of the CDR3 is TGTGCCAGCAACAAAGGACAGATTCAAGAGACCCAGTACTTC. Encoded protein: CASNKGQIQETQYF.